Given below is one TCR beta chain in context. V was trimmed by 5 bases and J by 12 bases, leaving 14 bases between them. The CDR3 contains 12 residues. Germline values: CDR1 PRHDT, CDR2 FYEKMQ (reference sequence). Treatment indicated: around 19 received Ad26.COV2.S at low or high dose, single or two shots; about five received placebo; per-sample allocation not given. Day 63 following the first vaccine or placebo injection was when the samples were taken. The vaccine antigen was prefusion-stabilized Wuhan SARS-CoV-2 spike. This sample is drawn from a study of Ad26.COV2.S vaccination and SARS-CoV-2 variants. As for the study in general: Intramuscular Ad26.COV2.S doses were given once or twice, 56 days apart.

Clones were sequenced by immunoSEQ multiplex PCR, and TCRdb holds only the in-frame ones, with some missing. The sample has about 350,000 clones; 75% to 90% are singletons. The sequencing here drew on peripheral blood, taken in a trial of Ad26.COV2.S vaccine versus placebo. The source is a person between 18 and 60 years old who received the Ad26.COV2.S COVID-19 vaccine or a placebo. The chain carries TRBV13 and TRBJ2-1; D possibly corresponds to TRBD1 (6 bases). The CDR3 loop is CASSTTRGGQFF. The CDR3 nucleotides are TGTGCCAGCAGCACGACACGAGGGGGGCAGTTCTTC.